A selection of T cell receptor beta chains follows, all from one sample in a study of T-cell memory formation after mild COVID-19. MiXCR, run by TCRdb on the 5' RACE reads, gives a single entry per CDR3 protein. Here the sample spans about 250,000 distinct CDR3 sequences, 15% to 20% being singletons. The sequenced sample was PBMCs or a T cell subset sorted from them (not recorded which). These receptors all come from a man aged 18 to 29 who had mild COVID-19 (a few samples of this study predate the infection). Cell type and time point are not known. CDR3s include the opening cysteine and the closing phenylalanine or tryptophan. A D gene is named only where the DNA matches it firmly. The size of a clone is reported for some rows only, either as once, few or many, or as a class for expanded clones.

d_gene	v_gene	j_gene	abundance	CDR3nt	CDR3aa
-	TRBV20-1	TRBJ1-5	-	TGCAGTGCTACGTTGGGCAATCAGCCCCAGCATTTT	CSATLGNQPQHF
-	TRBV20-1	TRBJ2-1	medium-sized	TGCAGTGCTAGAGATTTGACCACCTCCTACAATGAGCAGTTCTTC	CSARDLTTSYNEQFF
TRBD1	TRBV10-3	TRBJ1-6	few	TGTGCCACGGGACAGGGCCTTAATTCACCCCTCCACTTT	CATGQGLNSPLHF
-	TRBV5-1	TRBJ2-2	few	TGCGCCAGCAGCGTCGCAATGGGGACCGGGGAGCTGTTTTTT	CASSVAMGTGELFF
TRBD2	TRBV5-1	TRBJ2-5	few	TGCGCCAGCAGCTTTCCGGGACTAGCGGGGGAGGAGACCCAGTACTTC	CASSFPGLAGEETQYF
-	TRBV4-3	TRBJ1-4	few	TGCGCCAGCAGCCAAGATTATAGGAAACTGTTTTTT	CASSQDYRKLFF
-	TRBV12-3/TRBV12-4	TRBJ2-3	-	TGTGCCAGCAGTTTAGTGACCTATACGCAGTATTTT	CASSLVTYTQYF
TRBD1	TRBV19	TRBJ2-5	many	TGTGCCAGTAGTCCCGGGACAGGAACCCAAGAGACCCAGTACTTC	CASSPGTGTQETQYF
TRBD1	TRBV5-1	TRBJ2-7	-	TGCGCCAGCAGCGGTTTACTATCTGCCGGGACAGGGGTCGTCGAGCAGTACTTC	CASSGLLSAGTGVVEQYF
-	TRBV7-9	TRBJ1-2	few	TGTGCCAGCAGGAAAATGGTTAACTATGGCTACACCTTC	CASRKMVNYGYTF